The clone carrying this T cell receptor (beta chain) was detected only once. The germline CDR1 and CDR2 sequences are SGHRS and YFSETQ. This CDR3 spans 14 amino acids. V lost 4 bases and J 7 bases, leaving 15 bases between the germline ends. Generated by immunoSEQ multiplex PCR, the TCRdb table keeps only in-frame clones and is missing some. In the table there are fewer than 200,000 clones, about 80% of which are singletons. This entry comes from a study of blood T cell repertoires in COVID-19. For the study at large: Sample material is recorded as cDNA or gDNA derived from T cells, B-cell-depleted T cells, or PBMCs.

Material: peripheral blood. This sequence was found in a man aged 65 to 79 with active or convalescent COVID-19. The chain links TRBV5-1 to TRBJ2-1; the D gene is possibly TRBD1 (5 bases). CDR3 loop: CASSPLPGANEQFF. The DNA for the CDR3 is TGCGCCAGCAGCCCACTCCCTGGGGCAAATGAGCAGTTCTTC. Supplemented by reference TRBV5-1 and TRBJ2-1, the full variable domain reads KAGVTQTPRYLIKTRGQQVTLSCSPISGHRSVSWYQQTPGQGLQFLFEYFSETQRNKGNFPGRFSGRQFSNSRSEMNVSTLELGDSALYLCASSPLPGANEQFFGPGTRLTVL.